These T cell receptor beta chains were read from a single sample in a study of cytomegalovirus exposure and HLA in healthy donors. Generated by immunoSEQ multiplex PCR, the TCRdb table keeps only in-frame clones and is missing some. The data contain about 130,000 clones, around four fifths of them seen just once; the ten biggest clones take up 5% to 5.5%. The sequenced sample was PBMCs. The receptors were sampled from a man aged 30 to 39 in good health and CMV-seronegative. Each CDR3 is given with its conserved first and last residue. A D gene is named only where the DNA matches it firmly. Clone sizes are given selectively: once, few, many, or a class where the clone is expanded.

cdr3_nt	cdr3_aa	clone_size	d_call	v_call	j_call
TGTGCCACCAGACGGGGTTTGTACGAGCAGTACTTC	CATRRGLYEQYF	-	-	TRBV28	TRBJ2-7
TGCAGCGTTTCTATTAGGGGGACCTACGAGCAGTACTTC	CSVSIRGTYEQYF	-	-	TRBV29-1	TRBJ2-7
TGTGCCAGCAGCTCCAGACAGGGGACCGTTCGAAATTCACCCCTCCACTTT	CASSSRQGTVRNSPLHF	-	TRBD1	TRBV11-2	TRBJ1-6
TGTGCCACAGGCCCCCAGGGGCGCGACTATGGCTACACCTTC	CATGPQGRDYGYTF	-	-	TRBV2	TRBJ1-2
TGTGCCAGCAGTGAATCAGGGGCGGCCGAAAAACTGTTTTTT	CASSESGAAEKLFF	-	-	TRBV25-1	TRBJ1-4
TGTGCCAGCAGCTATGGGGCAGCCACCATATATTTT	CASSYGAATIYF	-	-	TRBV7-9	TRBJ1-3
TGTGCCTGGGCGGGTGGATCCTCTGGGGCCAACGTCCTGACTTTC	CAWAGGSSGANVLTF	-	-	TRBV30	TRBJ2-6
TGTGCCAGCAGCCCACGACAGGGGGGGTCGATTGAGCAGTTCTTC	CASSPRQGGSIEQFF	few	TRBD1	TRBV9	TRBJ2-1
TGTGCCAGCTATCAACCGGGACAGGGTAAAGGCTACACCTTC	CASYQPGQGKGYTF	-	TRBD1	TRBV19	TRBJ1-2
TGCGCCAGCAGCTTAGACAGGAGCTTGGACGAGCAGTACTTC	CASSLDRSLDEQYF	-	-	TRBV5-1	TRBJ2-7
TGTGCCAGCAGTTACTCGACAGCCTACGAGCAGTACTTC	CASSYSTAYEQYF	-	-	TRBV6-5	TRBJ2-7
TGTGCCAGCAGCCTAACTTTAGTGAACACTGAAGCTTTCTTT	CASSLTLVNTEAFF	-	-	TRBV27	TRBJ1-1
TGTGCCAGCAGCTACACCGGGACTTCAAACAATGAGCAGTTCTTC	CASSYTGTSNNEQFF	-	-	TRBV11-2	TRBJ2-1
TGTGCCAGCATGGGGGGAATGAACACTGAAGCTTTCTTT	CASMGGMNTEAFF	-	-	TRBV27	TRBJ1-1
TGTGCCAGCAGCTCCTCAAACAGCTCTGGAAACACCATATATTTT	CASSSSNSSGNTIYF	-	-	TRBV7-9	TRBJ1-3
TGTGCCAGCACCCAACTGGGTGCACCGGGGGGGGAGCAGTACTTC	CASTQLGAPGGEQYF	-	TRBD2	TRBV7-9	TRBJ2-7
TGTGCCAGCAGTGTGGAGGGACTCTACGAGCAGTACTTC	CASSVEGLYEQYF	-	-	TRBV6-1	TRBJ2-7
TGTGCCAGCAGCTCCACAGGGTCAGCTGGGGAGACCCAGTACTTC	CASSSTGSAGETQYF	-	-	TRBV7-2	TRBJ2-5
TGCAGTGCTACACAAGTCGGGGGCTACACCTTC	CSATQVGGYTF	-	-	TRBV20-1	TRBJ1-2
TGTGCCAGCAGTTACTCTATAGCGGGTAGATACAATGAGCAGTTCTTC	CASSYSIAGRYNEQFF	few	TRBD2	TRBV6-5	TRBJ2-1
TGCGCCAGCAGTGAGTCGGGACAGAAATCCTACGAGCAGTACTTC	CASSESGQKSYEQYF	-	TRBD1	TRBV10-2	TRBJ2-7
TGTGCCAGCAGGACAGGGAGTTCACCCCTCCACTTT	CASRTGSSPLHF	few	TRBD1	TRBV6-5	TRBJ1-6
TGCGCCAGCAGCTGGGACAGAACTAACTATGGCTACACCTTC	CASSWDRTNYGYTF	few	TRBD1	TRBV5-1	TRBJ1-2
TGTGCCAGCAGCAACAGGGGCGACTCTGGAAACACCATATATTTT	CASSNRGDSGNTIYF	-	-	TRBV21-1	TRBJ1-3
TGTGCCAGCAGCGCACAAATTGACAGTCGCTACACCTTC	CASSAQIDSRYTF	-	-	TRBV9	TRBJ1-2